A single T cell receptor beta chain is shown here with its context. Its antigen is still unknown. Generated by immunoSEQ multiplex PCR, the TCRdb table keeps only in-frame clones and is missing some. The repertoire holds under 70,000 clones, over 70% seen once, with about 14% in the top ten. This sample was taken from a study of a mutant IDH1 vaccine in newly diagnosed glioma. As for the study in general: Vaccination was launched 4-6 weeks after radiotherapy alone, or with temozolomide cycles. Sex among treated patients split about 62% male, roughly 38% female; mean age was approximately 40 years.

The time point was: week 23, last vaccination. The vaccine gave 300 ug of a 20-mer mutant IDH1 peptide subcutaneously per dose. New WHO grade 3 or 4 IDH1-mutant, ATRX-lost astrocytomas were present in all donors. The TCR originated in a man between 18 and 35 years old with glioma. The source material was PBMCs, sampled from a glioma patient whose treatment included an IDH1 peptide vaccine.

The CDR3 DNA sequence: TGCAGCTCCAGACAAGGACAGGGGGGCTATAACACTGAAGCTTTCTTT. Translated: CSSRQGQGGYNTEAFF. The rearrangement joins TRBV29-1 to TRBJ1-1, with 10 bases that match TRBD1. Germline V gene data show CDR1 as SQVTM and CDR2 as ANQGSEA. The junction had 14 bases not matched to a gene; V was cut back by 8 bases and J by 2 bases. This CDR3 has 16 amino acids.